A single T cell receptor (beta chain) is shown here with its context. Its antigen is currently unknown. The data belong to a study of cytomegalovirus exposure and HLA in healthy donors. It was with 60 Vbeta and 13 Jbeta primers that the PCR ran. Sequencing used immunoSEQ multiplex PCR; TCRdb keeps in-frame clones, though not all of them. The data show about 190,000 clones, just under 75% seen once. Trimming shortened V by 6 bases and J by 2 bases, and 16 bases separated the two germline ends. The CDR3 is 15 amino acids. CDR1 is LNHDA, CDR2 SQIVND, per germline (reference sequence). Points from the study as a whole: The authors listed over 150 TCR beta chains as cytomegalovirus-associated.

This clonotype was obtained from a man under 40 in good health and CMV-seropositive. The sequenced sample was PBMCs. V usage is TRBV19 and J usage is TRBJ1-1; D is possibly TRBD1 (5 bases). CDR3 amino acids: CASRPIKRGNTEAFF. CDR3 coding DNA: TGTGCCAGTAGACCTATCAAAAGGGGAAACACTGAAGCTTTCTTT. The full variable domain, in which reference TRBV19 and TRBJ1-1 provide the parts outside the CDR3, is DGGITQSPKYLFRKEGQNVTLSCEQNLNHDAMYWYRQDPGQGLRLIYYSQIVNDFQKGDIAEGYSVSREKKESFPLTVTSAQKNPTAFYLCASRPIKRGNTEAFFGQGTRLTVV.